This T cell receptor beta chain emerged from a study of T-cell reconstitution after alpha-beta-depleted transplantation in children (dated by TCRdb to about 2016). Regarding the study in general: T-cell immune reconstitution after TCRalphabeta/CD19-depleted allogeneic hematopoietic cell transplantation in children was quantitatively tracked in the study by means of TCR repertoire profiling.

This sample's treatment or condition label indicates: allogeneic hematopoietic cell transplantation with graft depleted of TCRalphabeta T cells and CD19 B cells. The transplant recipients were children given TCRalphabeta/CD19-depleted allogeneic hematopoietic cell grafts. Receptor amplification or capture employed PCR. The data were produced on an Illumina HiSeq 2500. To normalize quantification of the TCRbeta repertoire, the TCR libraries were built with molecular barcoding that relied on unique molecular identifiers. The public reads were run again by TCRdb, first through fastp at Q25 and then through MiXCR, and only productive beta chains were kept. Rows with a matching CDR3 protein are joined into one entry that keeps the most common DNA and genes. The sample contains about a million distinct CDR3 sequences, less than 30% of them found a single time. The ten top clones hold around 30% of the sample.

Overall results and qualifications from the work: Over subsequent months, a decline in hyperexpanded clone frequencies was noted, and after one year, T-cell counts and TCRbeta diversity were mostly ascribed to newly produced T cells. In some patients, high TCRbeta diversity at day 60 was attributed to recipient T cells and intrathymic progenitors that had survived conditioning. Apparently early alphabetaT-cell count recovery about two months after transplant reportedly relied on only several hundred rapidly expanded clones derived from non-depleted graft cells.

This clonotype was counted a few times. Its antigen has not been determined. No much larger clone is present one base from it, and per-base qualities are unavailable. Deletion took 4 bases off V and 1 base off J, with a span of 8 bases between the germline ends. The germline V gene gives CDR1 as MDHEN and CDR2 as SYDVKM. Including cysteine and phenylalanine, the CDR3 has 15 amino acids. CDR3 DNA is the only sequence kept; it has 45 bases, read in frame from the first base. The receptor chain draws on TRBV28 and TRBJ2-6; matching of 5 bases hints at TRBD2 as the D gene. The source of this sequence is a boy under two years old who had a stem cell transplant for SCID, so the T cells may come from the graft donor. Material: PBMCs, mostly from graft donor cells, obtained 360 days after TCRalphabeta/CD19-depleted stem cell transplant. The DNA sequence is as follows: TGTGCCAGCAGTTCCCCGGGATCTGGGGCCAACGTCCTGACTTTC. It translates to CASSSPGSGANVLTF.